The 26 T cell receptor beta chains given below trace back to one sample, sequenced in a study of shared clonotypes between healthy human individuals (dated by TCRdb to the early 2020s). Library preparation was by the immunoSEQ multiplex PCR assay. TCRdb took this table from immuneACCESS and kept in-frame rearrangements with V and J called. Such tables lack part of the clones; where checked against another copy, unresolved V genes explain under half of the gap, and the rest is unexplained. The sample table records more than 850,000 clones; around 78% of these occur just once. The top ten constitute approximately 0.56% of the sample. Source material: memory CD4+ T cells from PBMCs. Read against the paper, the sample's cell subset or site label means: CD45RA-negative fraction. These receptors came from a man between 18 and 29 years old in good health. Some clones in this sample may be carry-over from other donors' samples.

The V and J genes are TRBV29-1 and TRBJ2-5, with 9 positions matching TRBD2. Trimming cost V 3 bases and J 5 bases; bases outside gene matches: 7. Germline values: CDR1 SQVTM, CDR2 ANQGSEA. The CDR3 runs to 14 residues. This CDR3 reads CSVDAGGPRETQYF. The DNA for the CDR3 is TGCAGCGTTGATGCGGGAGGGCCCCGGGAGACCCAGTACTTC.

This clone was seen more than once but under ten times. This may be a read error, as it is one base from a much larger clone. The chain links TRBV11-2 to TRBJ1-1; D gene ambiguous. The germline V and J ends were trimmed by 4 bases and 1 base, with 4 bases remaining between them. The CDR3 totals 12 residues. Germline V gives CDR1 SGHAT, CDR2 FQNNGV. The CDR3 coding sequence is TGTGCCAGCAGCTGGAGGAACACTGAAGCTTTCTTT. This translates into CASSWRNTEAFF.

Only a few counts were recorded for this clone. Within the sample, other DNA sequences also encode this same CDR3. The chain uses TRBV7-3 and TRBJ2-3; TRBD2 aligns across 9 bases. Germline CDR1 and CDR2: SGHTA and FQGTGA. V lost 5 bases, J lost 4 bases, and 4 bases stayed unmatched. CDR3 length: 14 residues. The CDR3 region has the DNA TGTGCCAGCAGCCTGGGGACTAGCTCAGATACGCAGTATTTT. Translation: CASSLGTSSDTQYF.

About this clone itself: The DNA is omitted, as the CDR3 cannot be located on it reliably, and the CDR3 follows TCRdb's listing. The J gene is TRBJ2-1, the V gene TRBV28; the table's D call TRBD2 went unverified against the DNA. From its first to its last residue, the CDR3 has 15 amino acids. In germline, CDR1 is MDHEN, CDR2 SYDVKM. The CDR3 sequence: CASILAGGTFNEQFF.

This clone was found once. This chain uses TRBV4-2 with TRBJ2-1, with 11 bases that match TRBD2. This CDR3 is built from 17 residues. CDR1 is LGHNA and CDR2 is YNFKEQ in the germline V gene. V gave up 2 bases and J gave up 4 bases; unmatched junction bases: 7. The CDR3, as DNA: TGTGCCAGCAGCCAACATCCGGGGACTAGCGGTTACAATGAGCAGTTCTTC. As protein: CASSQHPGTSGYNEQFF.

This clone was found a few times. CDR3 DNA: TGTGCCAGCAGCCCGGACTTGCCAGATACGCAGTATTTT. Translated: CASSPDLPDTQYF. The V and J genes are TRBV7-9 and TRBJ2-3; weak D call: TRBD2 (5 bases). V shed 5 bases and J shed 4 bases, with 10 bases lying between them. This CDR3 contains 13 residues. Germline CDR1 is SEHNR and CDR2 is FQNEAQ (reference sequence).

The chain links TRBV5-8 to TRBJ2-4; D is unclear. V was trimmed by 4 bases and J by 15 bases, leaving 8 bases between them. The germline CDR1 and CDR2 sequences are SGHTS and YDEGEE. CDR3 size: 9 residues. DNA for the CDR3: TGTGCCAGCAGCCCCCGGAGGTACTTC. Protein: CASSPRRYF.

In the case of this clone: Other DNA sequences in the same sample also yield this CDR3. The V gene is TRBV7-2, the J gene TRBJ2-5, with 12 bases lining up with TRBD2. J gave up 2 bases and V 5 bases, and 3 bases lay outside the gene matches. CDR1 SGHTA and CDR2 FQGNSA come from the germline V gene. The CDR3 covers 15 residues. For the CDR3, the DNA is TGTGCCAGCAGCCGGACTAGCGGGAAGCAAGAGACCCAGTACTTC. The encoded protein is CASSRTSGKQETQYF.

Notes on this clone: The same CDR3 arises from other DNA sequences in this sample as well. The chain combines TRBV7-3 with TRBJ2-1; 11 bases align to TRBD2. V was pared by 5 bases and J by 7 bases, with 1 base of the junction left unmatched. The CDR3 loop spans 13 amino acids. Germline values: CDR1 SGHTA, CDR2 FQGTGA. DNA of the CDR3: TGTGCCAGCAGCCCTAGCGGGGGGAATGAGCAGTTCTTC. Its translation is CASSPSGGNEQFF. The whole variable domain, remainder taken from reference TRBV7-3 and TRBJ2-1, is GAGVSQTPSNKVTEKGKYVELRCDPISGHTALYWYRQSLGQGPEFLIYFQGTGAADDSGLPNDRFFAVRPEGSVSTLKIQRTERGDSAVYLCASSPSGGNEQFFGPGTRLTVL.

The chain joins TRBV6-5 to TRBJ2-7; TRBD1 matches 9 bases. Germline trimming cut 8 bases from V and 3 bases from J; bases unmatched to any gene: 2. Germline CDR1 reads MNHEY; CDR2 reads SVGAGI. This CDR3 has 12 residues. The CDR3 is CASRDRDYEQYF. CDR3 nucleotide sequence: TGTGCCAGCCGGGACAGGGACTACGAGCAGTACTTC.

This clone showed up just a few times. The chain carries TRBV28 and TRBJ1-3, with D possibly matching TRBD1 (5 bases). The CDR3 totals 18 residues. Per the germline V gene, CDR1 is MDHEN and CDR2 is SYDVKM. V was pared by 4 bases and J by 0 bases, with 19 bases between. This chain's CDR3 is CASSSPPGRANSGNTIYF. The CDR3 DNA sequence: TGTGCCAGCAGTTCACCCCCGGGACGAGCGAACTCTGGAAACACCATATATTTT. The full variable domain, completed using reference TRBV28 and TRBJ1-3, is DVKVTQSSRYLVKRTGEKVFLECVQDMDHENMFWYRQDPGLGLRLIYFSYDVKMKEKGDIPEGYSVSREKKERFSLILESASTNQTSMYLCASSSPPGRANSGNTIYFGEGSWLTVV.

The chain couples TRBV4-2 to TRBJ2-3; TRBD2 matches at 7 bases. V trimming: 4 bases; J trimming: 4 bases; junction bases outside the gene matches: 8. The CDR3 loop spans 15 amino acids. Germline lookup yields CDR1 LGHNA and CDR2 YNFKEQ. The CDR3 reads CASSRGEGRADTQYF. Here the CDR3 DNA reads TGTGCCAGCAGCCGAGGGGAGGGCCGGGCAGATACGCAGTATTTT.

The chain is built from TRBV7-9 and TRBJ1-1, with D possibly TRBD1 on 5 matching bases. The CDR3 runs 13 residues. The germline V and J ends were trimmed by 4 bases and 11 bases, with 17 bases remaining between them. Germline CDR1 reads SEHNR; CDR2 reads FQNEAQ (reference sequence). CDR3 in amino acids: CASSSRRRGTAFF. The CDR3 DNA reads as TGTGCCAGCAGCTCCAGGCGGCGTGGGACTGCTTTCTTT.

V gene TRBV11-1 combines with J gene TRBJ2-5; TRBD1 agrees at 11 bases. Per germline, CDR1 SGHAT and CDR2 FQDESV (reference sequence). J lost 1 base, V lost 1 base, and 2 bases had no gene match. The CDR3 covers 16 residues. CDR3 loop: CASSLEGTGGQETQYF. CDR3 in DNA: TGTGCCAGCAGCTTAGAGGGGACAGGGGGCCAAGAGACCCAGTACTTC.

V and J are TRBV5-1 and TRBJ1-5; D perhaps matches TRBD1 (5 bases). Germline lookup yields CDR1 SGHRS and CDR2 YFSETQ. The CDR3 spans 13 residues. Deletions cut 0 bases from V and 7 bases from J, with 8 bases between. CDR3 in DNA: TGCGCCAGCAGCTTGGGGGGGGAACAGCCCCAGCATTTT. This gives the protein CASSLGGEQPQHF.

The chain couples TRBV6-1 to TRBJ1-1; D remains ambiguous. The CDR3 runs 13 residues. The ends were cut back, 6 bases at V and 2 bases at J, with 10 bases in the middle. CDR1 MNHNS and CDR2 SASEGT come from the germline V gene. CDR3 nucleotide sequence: TGTGCCAGCAGACCTAGACCTAACACTGAAGCTTTCTTT. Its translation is CASRPRPNTEAFF.

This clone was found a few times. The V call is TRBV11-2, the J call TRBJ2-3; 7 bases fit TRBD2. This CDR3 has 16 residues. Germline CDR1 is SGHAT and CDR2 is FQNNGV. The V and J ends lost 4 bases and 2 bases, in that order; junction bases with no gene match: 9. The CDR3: CASSYALAANTDTQYF. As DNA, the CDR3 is TGTGCCAGCAGCTACGCGCTAGCGGCGAACACAGATACGCAGTATTTT.

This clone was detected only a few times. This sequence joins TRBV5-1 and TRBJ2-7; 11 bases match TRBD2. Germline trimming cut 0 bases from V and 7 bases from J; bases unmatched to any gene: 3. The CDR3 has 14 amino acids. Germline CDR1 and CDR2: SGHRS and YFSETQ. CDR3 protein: CASSLGLAGREQYF. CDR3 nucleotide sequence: TGCGCCAGCAGCTTGGGACTAGCGGGACGGGAGCAGTACTTC.

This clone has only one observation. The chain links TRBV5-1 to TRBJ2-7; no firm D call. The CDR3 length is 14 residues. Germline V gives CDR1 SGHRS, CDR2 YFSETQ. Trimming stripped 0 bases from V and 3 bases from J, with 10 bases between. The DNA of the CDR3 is TGCGCCAGCAGCTTGGCGCCGGAGCGCTACGAGCAGTACTTC. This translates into CASSLAPERYEQYF.

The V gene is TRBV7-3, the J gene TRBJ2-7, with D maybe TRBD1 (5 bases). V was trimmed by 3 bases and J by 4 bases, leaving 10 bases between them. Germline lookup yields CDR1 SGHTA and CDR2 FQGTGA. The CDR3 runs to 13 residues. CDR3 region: CASSFDSTYEQYF. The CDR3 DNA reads TGTGCCAGCAGCTTTGACAGTACTTACGAGCAGTACTTC.

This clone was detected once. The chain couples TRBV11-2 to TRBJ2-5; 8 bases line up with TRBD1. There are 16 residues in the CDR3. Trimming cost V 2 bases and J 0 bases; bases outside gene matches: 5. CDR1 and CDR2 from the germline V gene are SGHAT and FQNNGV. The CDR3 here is CASSLRGQGYQETQYF. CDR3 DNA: TGTGCCAGCAGCTTACGCGGACAGGGTTACCAAGAGACCCAGTACTTC.

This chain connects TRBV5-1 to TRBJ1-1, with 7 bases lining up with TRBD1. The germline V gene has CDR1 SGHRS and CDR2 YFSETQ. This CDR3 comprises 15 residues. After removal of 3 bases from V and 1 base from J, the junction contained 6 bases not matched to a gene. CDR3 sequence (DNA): TGCGCCAGCAGCTCAAGGACAGGAAGGAACACTGAAGCTTTCTTT. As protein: CASSSRTGRNTEAFF.

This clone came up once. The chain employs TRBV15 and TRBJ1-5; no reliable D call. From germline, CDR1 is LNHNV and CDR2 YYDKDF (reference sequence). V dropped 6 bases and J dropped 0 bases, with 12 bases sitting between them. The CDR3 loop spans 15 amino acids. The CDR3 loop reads CATRKGTDSNQPQHF. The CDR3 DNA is TGTGCCACCAGAAAGGGTACCGATAGCAATCAGCCCCAGCATTTT.

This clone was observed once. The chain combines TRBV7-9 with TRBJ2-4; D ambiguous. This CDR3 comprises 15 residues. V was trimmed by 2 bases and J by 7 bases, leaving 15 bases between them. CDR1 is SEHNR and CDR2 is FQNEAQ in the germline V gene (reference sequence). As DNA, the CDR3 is TGTGCCAGCAGCTTATCTTCAGGTGGAGTGAACATTCAGTACTTC. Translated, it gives CASSLSSGGVNIQYF.

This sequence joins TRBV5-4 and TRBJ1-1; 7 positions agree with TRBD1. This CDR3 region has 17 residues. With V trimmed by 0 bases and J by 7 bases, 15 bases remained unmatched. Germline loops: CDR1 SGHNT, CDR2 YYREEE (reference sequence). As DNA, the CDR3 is TGTGCCAGCAGCTTGGGAGGACTACAAGACAGGGCAATTGAAGCTTTCTTT. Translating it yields CASSLGGLQDRAIEAFF.

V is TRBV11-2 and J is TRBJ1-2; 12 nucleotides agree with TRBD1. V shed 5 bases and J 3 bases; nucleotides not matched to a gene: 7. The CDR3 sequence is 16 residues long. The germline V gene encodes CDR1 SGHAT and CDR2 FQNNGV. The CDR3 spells CASSPQGTGGDYGYTF. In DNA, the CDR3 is TGTGCCAGCAGCCCGCAGGGGACAGGGGGCGACTATGGCTACACCTTC.